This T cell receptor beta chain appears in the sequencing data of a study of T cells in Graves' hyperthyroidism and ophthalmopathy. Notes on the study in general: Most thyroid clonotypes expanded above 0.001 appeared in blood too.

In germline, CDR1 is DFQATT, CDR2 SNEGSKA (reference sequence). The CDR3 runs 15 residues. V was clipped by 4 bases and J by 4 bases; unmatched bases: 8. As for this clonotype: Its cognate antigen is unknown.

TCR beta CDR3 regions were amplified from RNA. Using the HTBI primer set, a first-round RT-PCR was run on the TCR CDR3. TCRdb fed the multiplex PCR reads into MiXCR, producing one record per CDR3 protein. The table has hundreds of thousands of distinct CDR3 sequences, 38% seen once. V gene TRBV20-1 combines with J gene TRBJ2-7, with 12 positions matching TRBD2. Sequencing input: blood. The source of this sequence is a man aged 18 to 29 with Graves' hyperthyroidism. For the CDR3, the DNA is TGCAGTGCTACATCACTAGCGGGAGGCCCTTACGAGCAGTACTTC. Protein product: CSATSLAGGPYEQYF.